A selection of T cell receptor beta chains follows, all from one sample in a study of cytomegalovirus exposure and HLA in healthy donors. The table came from immunoSEQ multiplex PCR; TCRdb's copy has only in-frame clones and leaves some out. The sample shows around 160,000 clones, around 85% of them seen only once. The sample comprised PBMCs. Receptors originate from a human donor in good health. CDR3s include the opening cysteine and the closing phenylalanine or tryptophan. A D gene is named only where the DNA matches it firmly. Some rows mark clone size as missing; the rest say once, few, many or name a class of expanded clone.

J gene	V gene	D gene	clone size	CDR3 length	CDR3 DNA	CDR3 protein
TRBJ2-3	TRBV5-1	NA	NA	15	TGCGCCAGCAGCTTGAGTCAGGGGCAGTCAGATACGCAGTATTTT	CASSLSQGQSDTQYF
TRBJ1-5	TRBV12-5	NA	NA	14	TGTGCTAGTGGTTTGGAAGGGGCCAATCAGCCCCAGCATTTT	CASGLEGANQPQHF
TRBJ2-7	TRBV27	TRBD1	NA	14	TGTGCCAGCAGTGCACCCGGGACAGCCTACGAGCAGTACTTC	CASSAPGTAYEQYF
TRBJ1-1	TRBV7-8	TRBD1	NA	13	TGTGCCAGCAGCTCCCGGACAGGGCCAGAAGCTTTCTTT	CASSSRTGPEAFF
TRBJ2-3	TRBV19	TRBD1	NA	15	TGTGCCAGTAATGAAGGACAGGGGCCCACAGATACGCAGTATTTT	CASNEGQGPTDTQYF
TRBJ1-5	TRBV10-3	NA	NA	14	TGTGCCATCAGTGAGTCCCGGGAGAGTCAGCCCCAGCATTTT	CAISESRESQPQHF
TRBJ1-4	TRBV2	TRBD1	NA	14	TGTGCCAGCAGTATACAGGGGACTAATGAAAAACTGTTTTTT	CASSIQGTNEKLFF
TRBJ2-3	TRBV4-2	NA	NA	17	TGTGCCAGCAGCCAACGGGCAGGGGTCGGCAACACAGATACGCAGTATTTT	CASSQRAGVGNTDTQYF
TRBJ1-6	TRBV6-6	TRBD1	NA	16	TGTGCCAGCAGTCCCGCCTCGACAGGGACGAATTCACCCCTCCACTTT	CASSPASTGTNSPLHF
TRBJ2-1	TRBV27	NA	NA	14	TGTGCCAGCAGTTTACTGGTCTCGCGGAATGAGCAGTTCTTC	CASSLLVSRNEQFF
TRBJ1-1	TRBV19	NA	NA	13	TGTGCCAGTAGTATTTCACGGGAGACTGAAGCTTTCTTT	CASSISRETEAFF
TRBJ2-2	TRBV4-1	NA	NA	14	TGCGCCAGCAGCCAAGTGAAGTTGACCGGGGAGTTGTTTTTT	CASSQVKLTGELFF
TRBJ1-5	TRBV5-8	NA	NA	15	TGTGCCAGCAGCCCAGGACAGAACTTGAATCAGCCCCAGCATTTT	CASSPGQNLNQPQHF
TRBJ2-1	TRBV2	TRBD2	NA	15	TGTGCCAGCTCCGGACTAGCGGGCTTCGAGGGAGAGCAGTTCTTC	CASSGLAGFEGEQFF
TRBJ1-5	TRBV5-6	TRBD1	NA	15	TGTGCCAGCAGCTCACAGGGGGCCGGAGGTCAGCCCCAGCATTTT	CASSSQGAGGQPQHF
TRBJ1-3	TRBV19	TRBD1	NA	15	TGTGCCAGTAGTATTTCACAGGGGACTGGAAACACCATATATTTT	CASSISQGTGNTIYF
TRBJ1-1	TRBV7-9	NA	NA	11	TGTGCCAGCAGCTTTCCGTATGAAGCTTTCTTT	CASSFPYEAFF
TRBJ2-1	TRBV7-8	TRBD1	NA	14	TGTGCCAGCAGCACCTCGGGACAGGGGAATGAGCAGTTCTTC	CASSTSGQGNEQFF
TRBJ2-5	TRBV10-3	NA	NA	13	TGTGCCATCAGTTATGTAGCTGCCGAGACCCAGTACTTC	CAISYVAAETQYF
TRBJ1-6	TRBV5-1	TRBD1	once	15	TGCGCCAGCAGCCACGACAGGGGAGGTAATTCACCCCTCCACTTT	CASSHDRGGNSPLHF
TRBJ1-5	TRBV19	TRBD1	NA	19	TGTGCCAGTAGTATCTCTTTCGGACAGGGGTATTATAGCAATCAGCCCCAGCATTTT	CASSISFGQGYYSNQPQHF
TRBJ1-2	TRBV29-1	NA	NA	17	TGCAGCGTTGACTTTTCCACACTCCCGGCCCCAGCTAGGGGCTACACCTTC	CSVDFSTLPAPARGYTF
TRBJ1-2	TRBV14	TRBD1	once	16	TGTGCCAGCAGCCAAGAAATTGGACAGGGGGCGTATGGCTACACCTTC	CASSQEIGQGAYGYTF
TRBJ1-5	TRBV9	TRBD1	NA	13	TGTGCCAGCGACAGGGCTCCACGTCAGCCCCAGCATTTT	CASDRAPRQPQHF
TRBJ1-1	TRBV19	NA	NA	11	TGTGCCAGTGAGGATTACACTGAAGCTTTCTTT	CASEDYTEAFF
TRBJ2-3	TRBV7-9	NA	NA	12	TGTGCCAGCAGCTTAGTAGCGGATACGCAGTATTTT	CASSLVADTQYF
TRBJ1-5	TRBV6-5	NA	NA	14	TGTGCCAGCACTAACGGGGGGGCAAATCAGCCCCAGCATTTT	CASTNGGANQPQHF